This T cell receptor beta chain appears in the sequencing data of a study of CD8 T cells in Susac syndrome (dated by TCRdb to the late 2010s). Notes on the research overall: Of the Susac syndrome patients who were sequenced, fewer than ten were in clinical remission while roughly six had clinically active disease. At blood withdrawal, Susac syndrome patients were therapy-naive, treated with corticosteroids (with IVIg additionally given to some), or treated with IVIg alone. The study used repertoire sequencing to test whether antigen drove CD8+ T cell activation and differentiation in Susac syndrome. The research as a whole found: In the CD4+ T cell repertoire of Susac syndrome patients, clonal expansion was not detected. The number of individuals in the TCR sequencing and HLA analysis was acknowledged as relatively small.

The CDR3 runs 15 residues from the cysteine to the phenylalanine. The DNA shown is the 45-base CDR3, in frame from base 1. The V end gives up 5 bases and the J end 4 bases, leaving 12 bases in the junction not matched to a gene. CDR1 and CDR2 are drawn from the germline V gene (reference sequence): DFQATT, SNEGSKA. Peripheral blood CD8+ and CD4+ T cells from healthy donors, Susac syndrome patients and multiple sclerosis patients were profiled by high-throughput TCR beta sequencing. The Susac syndrome patients fulfilled recently defined diagnostic criteria for either definite or probable disease. Bulk CD8+ and CD4+ T cells were purified by magnetic negative isolation, while CD8+ TEMRA cells were enriched using FACS. Blood was drawn into EDTA tubes, processed within 24 hours, and PBMCs were isolated by density gradient centrifugation. PBMCs intended for TCR sequencing were frozen in liquid nitrogen and were later thawed in a 37 degrees C water bath. The sorted or isolated CD4+, CD8+ and CD8+ TEMRA cells reached a purity of at least 90%.

Remarks on this clonotype: Its antigen is not yet known. No base quality values were provided; no much bigger clone lies one nucleotide off.

RNA was extracted using the RNeasy kit, and about 0.45 to 1 ug of the RNA was reverse transcribed with random hexamers. The immunoSEQ multiplex PCR assay, which covers 54 Vbeta and 13 Jbeta segments, was used to amplify TCR beta CDR3 regions. To correct PCR amplification bias, a synthetic template baseline was used for both primer optimization and computational correction. Turning to the authors' computational methods: Reads were annotated to V, D and J genes according to IMGT and were analyzed with immunoSEQ Analyzer, with only productive sequences retained. To calculate clonality, Shannon entropy was normalized by log2 of the number of productive unique sequences and then subtracted from one. For each patient and control, public and private clones were evaluated within the 100 most prevalent clones. Clones were defined as Susac-specific when absent from the healthy and MS cohorts, from roughly 1,000 published viral clones and from other ImmuneACCESS disease sequences. TCRdb itself trimmed the public reads at Q25 with fastp, ran MiXCR and retained productive beta chains. One record per CDR3 amino acid sequence lists the most common genes and DNA. The V and J calls follow TCRdb's processing rather than the paper's. This sample lists some 250,000 distinct CDR3 sequences; almost 97% were detected once. The ten largest clones represent 0.1% of the sample.

Sequenced material: CD4+ T cells from PBMCs. The chain is encoded by TRBV20-1 joined to TRBJ2-5, and TRBD1 aligns with 8 junction nucleotides. This TCR came from a human donor with Susac syndrome. The CDR3 loop reads CSAEPGGSIRETQYF. The nucleotide sequence is TGCAGTGCTGAACCAGGGGGCAGTATTCGAGAGACCCAGTACTTC.